Listed below are T cell receptor beta chains from one sample, sequenced in a study of cytomegalovirus exposure and HLA in healthy donors. Sequenced by immunoSEQ multiplex PCR; TCRdb stores in-frame clones only, minus some. The table shows over 100,000 clones, with roughly nine tenths occurring only once. Sequencing input: PBMCs. The source of these receptors is a man younger than 40 in good health and CMV-seronegative. Both conserved end residues are part of each CDR3. A D gene is named only where the DNA matches it firmly. Clone size is given for some rows only: seen once, a few or many times, or a class if the clone is expanded.

v_gene	j_gene	len	d_gene	abundance	CDR3nt	CDR3aa
TRBV27	TRBJ2-7	14	TRBD1	NA	TGTGCCAGCTCTCCGGGACAGGGTACCTACGAGCAGTACTTC	CASSPGQGTYEQYF
TRBV19	TRBJ2-2	14	TRBD1	once	TGTGCCAGTAGCTGGGACAGGCACACCGGGGAGCTGTTTTTT	CASSWDRHTGELFF
TRBV19	TRBJ2-7	13	TRBD2	NA	TGTGCCAGTAGCGATTGGGGGGGCTACGAGCAGTACTTC	CASSDWGGYEQYF
TRBV4-3	TRBJ2-1	15	NA	NA	TGCGCCAGCAGCCAGTTCAGGTACTCCTACAATGAGCAGTTCTTC	CASSQFRYSYNEQFF
TRBV7-2	TRBJ1-3	13	NA	NA	TGTGCCAGCAGCTCATCAACAGGAAACACCATATATTTT	CASSSSTGNTIYF
TRBV15	TRBJ2-7	15	NA	NA	TGTGCCACCAGCAGAGATCGTCAGGTCGGCAAAAGGCAGTACTTC	CATSRDRQVGKRQYF
TRBV4-2	TRBJ2-7	16	TRBD1	NA	TGTGCCAGCAGCTTGGGACAAGGACAGGGGAGGAACGAGCAGTACTTC	CASSLGQGQGRNEQYF
TRBV4-1	TRBJ1-2	14	NA	NA	TGCGCCAGCAGCCCCTATAGCGGCCTCTATGGCTACACCTTC	CASSPYSGLYGYTF
TRBV11-2	TRBJ2-1	16	NA	once	TGTGCCAGCAGCACCTCCCCGAGCAAGACAGCGGGTGAGCAGTTCTTC	CASSTSPSKTAGEQFF
TRBV10-3	TRBJ1-6	19	NA	NA	TGTGCCATCAGTGAGTCAGGGGAGGACAAGCCCGTCTATAATTCACCCCTCCACTTT	CAISESGEDKPVYNSPLHF
TRBV19	TRBJ2-7	12	NA	NA	TGTGCCAGTACCCCTGGGGGGTCCGAGCAGTACTTC	CASTPGGSEQYF
TRBV18	TRBJ2-6	15	TRBD1	NA	TGTGCCAGCTCACCGGACAGGAGCCTGGCCAACGTCCTGACTTTC	CASSPDRSLANVLTF
TRBV18	TRBJ2-5	15	NA	NA	TGTGCCAGCTCTCCTCTACCGGGGAAGGGAGAGACCCAGTACTTC	CASSPLPGKGETQYF
TRBV7-2	TRBJ2-3	14	NA	NA	TGTGCCAGCAGCCCCCACTCGAACACAGATACGCAGTATTTT	CASSPHSNTDTQYF
TRBV28	TRBJ1-2	15	TRBD1	NA	TGTGCCAGCAGTCCCCGGACAGGGGGAATTTATGGCTACACCTTC	CASSPRTGGIYGYTF
TRBV2	TRBJ2-3	17	NA	NA	TGTGCCAGCAGTGAAGCGCAGGGTATTGCTAGCACAGATACGCAGTATTTT	CASSEAQGIASTDTQYF
TRBV5-1	TRBJ2-2	13	NA	NA	TGCGCCAGCAGCTTGCCAGGGTCCGGGGAGCTGTTTTTT	CASSLPGSGELFF
TRBV16	TRBJ1-1	15	NA	NA	TGTGCCAGCAGCCGTAGCGGCGGGTTGAGCACTGAAGCTTTCTTT	CASSRSGGLSTEAFF
TRBV7-6	TRBJ2-1	14	TRBD2	NA	TGTGCCAGCAGCTTAGCGGGGGGGTACAATGAGCAGTTCTTC	CASSLAGGYNEQFF
TRBV7-7	TRBJ2-5	14	NA	NA	TGTGCTAGCAGCCCGGTCGCGCCCCAAGAGACCCAGTACTTC	CASSPVAPQETQYF
TRBV27	TRBJ1-6	15	NA	NA	TGTGCCAGCAAGAAGACAGCCCCAGGGGATTCACCCCTCCACTTT	CASKKTAPGDSPLHF
TRBV5-1	TRBJ2-3	15	NA	few	TGCGCCAGCAGCTTGGTCTTAGGGGATGCGGATACGCAGTATTTT	CASSLVLGDADTQYF
TRBV4-1	TRBJ2-2	15	NA	NA	TGCGCCAGCAGCCAAGAGAATCTAGATCCCGGGGAGCTGTTTTTT	CASSQENLDPGELFF
TRBV6-1	TRBJ1-3	15	NA	few	TGTGCCAGCAGCGGAATGCTAGACGGTGGAAACACCATATATTTT	CASSGMLDGGNTIYF
TRBV7-9	TRBJ1-6	16	TRBD1	NA	TGTGCCAGCAGCTTAGTGGGACAGGGTTATAATTCACCCCTCCACTTT	CASSLVGQGYNSPLHF
TRBV6-5	TRBJ2-2	16	NA	NA	TGTGCCAGCAGTTACCCCAGCGAGGGGGTCACCGGGGAGCTGTTTTTT	CASSYPSEGVTGELFF
TRBV7-9	TRBJ2-2	16	NA	NA	TGTGCCAGCAGCTTAGCGGCACTACGTAGCACCGGGGAGCTGTTTTTT	CASSLAALRSTGELFF
TRBV27	TRBJ1-1	13	NA	NA	TGTGCCAGCAGTTTACTCAGGGTCACTGAAGCTTTCTTT	CASSLLRVTEAFF
TRBV7-7	TRBJ2-7	13	TRBD1	NA	TGTGCTAGCAGCCGTCAACAGGGGTTCGAGCAGTACTTC	CASSRQQGFEQYF
TRBV5-1	TRBJ2-1	17	TRBD2	NA	TGCGCCAGCAGCTTACCGGGGGGGTACAGCTCCTACAATGAGCAGTTCTTC	CASSLPGGYSSYNEQFF
TRBV27	TRBJ2-2	15	TRBD1	NA	TGTGCCAGCAGTTTTTTGGGACAGGGATCAGGGGAGCTGTTTTTT	CASSFLGQGSGELFF
TRBV19	TRBJ1-2	15	TRBD1	NA	TGTGCCAGTAGTCGGGACAGACTTTCTGACTATGGCTACACCTTC	CASSRDRLSDYGYTF
TRBV29-1	TRBJ1-1	15	TRBD1	NA	TGCAGCGGCTCTACGACAGGGACCTTGAACACTGAAGCTTTCTTT	CSGSTTGTLNTEAFF
TRBV6-6	TRBJ1-2	13	TRBD1	NA	TGTGCCAGCAGTAAGGGACAGGGTCTCGGCTACACCTTC	CASSKGQGLGYTF
TRBV28	TRBJ1-6	15	NA	few	TGTGCCAGCAGTTTATGGGGGGCAAGGAATTCACCCCTCCACTTT	CASSLWGARNSPLHF
TRBV7-2	TRBJ1-1	14	NA	NA	TGTGCCAGCAGCTCGAGCAGGGAAAACACTGAAGCTTTCTTT	CASSSSRENTEAFF
TRBV7-3	TRBJ2-3	12	NA	NA	TGTGCCAGCAGCTCACAGGGAGATACGCAGTATTTT	CASSSQGDTQYF
TRBV7-9	TRBJ2-7	16	NA	NA	TGTGCCAGCAGCCCATTCCAGGGTCGAAGATCCTACGAGCAGTACTTC	CASSPFQGRRSYEQYF
TRBV29-1	TRBJ2-6	20	TRBD1	NA	TGCAGCGTTGAAGTCGGGGTCGGGACAGGGGTTAGCTCTGGGGCCAACGTCCTGACTTTC	CSVEVGVGTGVSSGANVLTF
TRBV6-6	TRBJ2-7	14	NA	few	TGTGCCAGCACACAACGGGGGAGGTCCTACGAGCAGTACTTC	CASTQRGRSYEQYF
TRBV10-1	TRBJ1-5	17	NA	NA	TGCGCCAGCAGTGATCGATACCGGGGTAGGAGCAATCAGCCCCAGCATTTT	CASSDRYRGRSNQPQHF
TRBV27	TRBJ2-5	15	NA	NA	TGTGCCAGCAGTTTAGGCCAGGAATCCTTGGAGACCCAGTACTTC	CASSLGQESLETQYF
TRBV11-2	TRBJ2-5	14	TRBD1	NA	TGTGCCAGCAGCTTAGGACAGGGGAGCGAGACCCAGTACTTC	CASSLGQGSETQYF
TRBV7-6	TRBJ1-2	12	NA	NA	TGTGCCAGCAGCCCCGGACTTTATGGCTACACCTTC	CASSPGLYGYTF
TRBV7-2	TRBJ1-1	13	NA	NA	TGTGCCAGCAGCTGGAGACTGAACACTGAAGCTTTCTTT	CASSWRLNTEAFF
TRBV4-2	TRBJ1-2	18	NA	NA	TGTGCCAGCAGCCAGGAACAAGGCGGGGGGCTTCGGGACTATGGCTACACCTTC	CASSQEQGGGLRDYGYTF
TRBV5-1	TRBJ2-1	16	TRBD2	once	TGCGCCAGCAGCTTGGAGCGGGGACCGCCCTACAATGAGCAGTTCTTC	CASSLERGPPYNEQFF
TRBV6-5	TRBJ1-1	14	TRBD1	once	TGTGCCAGCAGTGTCGGACAGGGAGCGCCTGAAGCTTTCTTT	CASSVGQGAPEAFF
TRBV19	TRBJ2-2	15	NA	NA	TGTGCCACCTCGGGGAATAGTCCGAACACCGGGGAGCTGTTTTTT	CATSGNSPNTGELFF
TRBV29-1	TRBJ2-7	14	NA	NA	TGCAGCGTTGGGCCGAACAGCTTTGAGGGCGAGCAGTACTTC	CSVGPNSFEGEQYF